This T cell receptor beta chain comes out of a study of control samples from healthy donors and cancer patients. Repertoires were generated with immunoSEQ multiplex PCR, while TCRdb's copy carries only in-frame clones and drops some. The repertoire holds about 69,000 clones, with about four fifths as singletons. Deletions cut 5 bases from V and 0 bases from J, with 11 bases between. Germline lookup yields CDR1 LNHDA and CDR2 SQIVND (reference sequence). The length of the CDR3 is 15 residues. The rearrangement joins TRBV19 to TRBJ2-1; D possibly uses TRBD1 or TRBD2 (5 bases each). The sequenced sample consisted of PBMCs. This sequence was found in a woman in her fifties or sixties with lung cancer. CDR3 region: CASSPAGTSYNEQFF. The CDR3 DNA reads as TGTGCCAGTAGTCCGGCCGGGACCTCCTACAATGAGCAGTTCTTC.